This TCR beta chain originates from a study of memory CD8 T cells in hepatitis C reinfection (TCRdb year 2017). At the level of the whole study: A few donors spontaneously resolved two consecutive HCV infections, while two donors cleared a primary infection but became chronically infected after reinfection. Between the late 2000s and the early 2010s, several reinfection cases that had stored pre-reinfection samples were identified. The peak reinfection time point was selected on the basis of previously published longitudinal tetramer+ CD8 T cell frequency data. Peak reinfection samples were taken from 3 to 8 weeks after reinfection was detected. In the reinfection study, participants with a resolved prior HCV infection were followed up every 3 months. A case counted as HCV reinfection when an HCV RNA test came back positive after two negative tests taken at least 60 days apart. The TCR beta repertoire of virus-specific CD8 T cells was tracked longitudinally in five or six donors across an HCV reinfection episode.

Receptor libraries were prepared by the immunoSEQ multiplex PCR assay. Genomic DNA was extracted from the sorted cells, and Adaptive Biotechnologies' automated high-throughput method was used to sequence the TCR beta V, D and J regions. A two-step, bias-controlled multiplex PCR was used to amplify the CDR3 regions. An Illumina instrument was used to sequence the amplified TCR beta libraries. In the source study's methods: The demultiplexed reads were processed to cut down on amplification and sequencing bias, and the IMGT database was used to assign CDR3 sequences to gene families. ImmunoSEQ software version 2.0 was used to analyze the repertoire data. Out-of-frame sequences and sequences containing stop codons in the CDR3 were removed from the clonotype lists. Any clonotype with a frequency under 0.01% was left out, since that frequency corresponded to less than one cell. Richness was computed as observed richness divided by input cell number, and evenness as Shannon entropy divided by log observed richness. To measure repertoire diversity and how similar the repertoire was between time points, Simpson diversity and Morisita-Horn overlap indices were applied. Each clonotype was placed into one of four groups: dominant (>1%), sub-dominant (0.5-0.99%), low abundance (0.1-0.49%) or lowest abundance (<0.1%). A germline index was derived by subtracting total nucleotide additions from total CDR3 length and dividing the result by total CDR3 length. TCRdb limited this immuneACCESS table to in-frame rearrangements with V and J called. A share of clones is missing; checked studies link under half to unresolved V genes, and the rest is unexplained. For V, J and clone size, that table is used; D and trimming come from the DNA. The sample data list 2,500 to 3,000 clones, and around 90% of these were observed just once. The ten largest make up under 25% of the sample.

Interpreted using the paper, the time point label stands for: peak reinfection, 3 to 8 weeks after reinfection detection. The sorted cells were sequenced directly ex vivo, without any in vitro expansion ahead of TCR sequencing. The donors were people who inject drugs and were enrolled in Canada's Montreal Acute Hepatitis C Cohort Study (HEPCO). As controls, total naive CD8 T cells, sorted as viable CD3+ CD8+ CD45RO-, were obtained from a couple of donors at each of the three reinfection time points. Before sorting, cryopreserved peripheral blood mononuclear cells were thawed and used as the source for purifying CD8 T cells. The MACS CD8+ T cell Isolation Kit was used to enrich CD8 T cells by negative selection. Cell sorting was done on a BD FACSAria II sorter with FACSDiva software, and data were analyzed with FlowJo. What the research found in general, with its limitations: Because only five donors were included, definitive conclusions about public clonotypes linked to secondary clearance were beyond the reach of the study.

Looking up the germline V gene (reference sequence) yields CDR1 SGHKS and CDR2 YYEKEE. Its CDR3 holds 18 amino acids, cysteine through phenylalanine. This entry keeps only the CDR3 DNA: 54 bases, framed from base 1. Unmatched junction bases come to 14, with V trimmed by 0 bases and J by 5 bases. A remark on this clone: It has no known antigen specificity. No much larger clonotype is one base removed from it; base qualities were not supplied.

Sequencing was performed on naive CD8+ T cells sorted from blood. The cell subset or site label, as the study defines it: total naive CD8+CD45RO- T cells. The sequence derives from a man in his fifties with hepatitis C virus infection. Recombination connected TRBV5-5 to TRBJ2-5; 9 central nucleotides agree with TRBD2. The DNA is TGTGCCAGCAGCTTGGCCGCTCTGACTAGCGGAGGTGGGGAGACCCAGTACTTC. The encoded protein is CASSLAALTSGGGETQYF. Extended through the reference TRBV5-5 and TRBJ2-5 proteins, this CDR3 yields the full variable domain: DAGVTQSPTHLIKTRGQQVTLRCSPISGHKSVSWYQQVLGQGPQFIFQYYEKEERGRGNFPDRFSARQFPNYSSELNVNALLLGDSALYLCASSLAALTSGGGETQYFGPGTRLLVL.